This is a list of T cell receptor beta chains from one sample in a study of human T cells and chemical hapten exposure. TCRdb reprocessed the RACE reads via MiXCR and lists one record per CDR3 protein. The sample contains about 61,000 distinct CDR3 sequences, about 7% of which appear only once. The sample was whole blood, taken in connection with sensitization to the hapten diphenylcyclopropenone (DPC). These receptors were obtained from a woman in her twenties or thirties with alopecia areata. Some clones in this sample may be carry-over from other donors' samples. Each CDR3 is given with its conserved first and last residue. Fields, in order: J gene, clone size, V gene, D gene, CDR3 DNA, CDR3 protein. D genes are given only for firm matches. Clone size, where shown, is once, few, many, or a class for clones that have expanded.

>TRBJ1-1|few|TRBV18|NA
TGTGCCAGCTCACCACCGACTGATCTCACTGAAGCTTTCTTT
CASSPPTDLTEAFF
>TRBJ2-3|many|TRBV27|TRBD2
TGTGCCAGCAGTTTGACTAGCGGGGGGATCCAAGCAGATACGCAGTATTTT
CASSLTSGGIQADTQYF
>TRBJ2-7|many|TRBV3-1|NA
TGTGCCAGCAGCCAAGCCACCAAGATCTACGAGCAGTACTTC
CASSQATKIYEQYF
>TRBJ1-6|few|TRBV4-2|TRBD1
TGTGCCAGCAGCCAAGAGAAGCAGGGGGGGAATTCACCCCTCCACTTT
CASSQEKQGGNSPLHF
>TRBJ2-7|many|TRBV5-1|TRBD1
TGCGCCAGCAGCCTGGGACAGAACTACGAGCAGTACTTC
CASSLGQNYEQYF
>TRBJ1-2|NA|TRBV6-6|NA
TGTGCCAGCAGTTATTTCAGGGGCGACTATGGCTACACCTTC
CASSYFRGDYGYTF
>TRBJ1-2|few|TRBV12-3/TRBV12-4|NA
TGTGCCAGCAGTTTAATGGGTAACTATGGCTACACCTTC
CASSLMGNYGYTF
>TRBJ1-3|few|TRBV6-5|NA
TGTGCCAGCAGTCCGGGTTGGTCAATTGGAAACACCATATATTTT
CASSPGWSIGNTIYF
>TRBJ2-3|medium-sized|TRBV7-8|TRBD2
TGTGCCAGCAGCCCGGGGACTAGCGGGGGATCAGATACGCAGTATTTT
CASSPGTSGGSDTQYF
>TRBJ1-1|many|TRBV25-1|TRBD1
TGTGCCAGCAGTTATCCCTTCCGGGACAGGGTTAGCGAAACTGAAGCTTTCTTT
CASSYPFRDRVSETEAFF
>TRBJ2-1|many|TRBV10-2|TRBD1
TGCGCCAGCAGATATACAGGGGGGTCCTACAATGAGCAGTTCTTC
CASRYTGGSYNEQFF
>TRBJ1-3|few|TRBV6-5|NA
TGTGCCAGCGTGGGAGGGGCTGGAAACACCATATATTTT
CASVGGAGNTIYF
>TRBJ2-3|many|TRBV18|NA
TGTGCCAGCTCATCCCGTAGGCTCCACGGAACAGATACGCAGTATTTT
CASSSRRLHGTDTQYF
>TRBJ1-1|many|TRBV5-5|NA
TGTGCCAGCAGCCTGGGTCGAGGGCCCCCTGACACTGAAGCTTTCTTT
CASSLGRGPPDTEAFF
>TRBJ1-2|many|TRBV12-3/TRBV12-4|NA
TGTGCCAGCAGTCCCGGGGGCTATGGCTACACCTTC
CASSPGGYGYTF
>TRBJ2-7|few|TRBV27|TRBD2
TGTGCCAGCAGTCCCGTGAGCCATAGCGGGGGGCGATTCTACGAGCAGTACTTC
CASSPVSHSGGRFYEQYF
>TRBJ1-3|many|TRBV7-8|NA
TGTGCCAGCAGCTCCGGGTCCTCTGGAAACACCATATATTTT
CASSSGSSGNTIYF
>TRBJ1-6|NA|TRBV6-2/TRBV6-3|NA
TGTGCCAGCAGCCGGGGCAGGGCCCGGGATTCACCCCTCCACTTT
CASSRGRARDSPLHF
>TRBJ2-3|many|TRBV5-6|NA
TGTGCCAGCAGCTTGGGTTTGTTAGGAAAGAGCACAGATACGCAGTATTTT
CASSLGLLGKSTDTQYF
>TRBJ1-2|many|TRBV7-9|NA
TGTGCCAGCAGCTTAGACCCTAGCTATGGCTACACCTTC
CASSLDPSYGYTF
>TRBJ2-4|many|TRBV6-6|NA
TGTGCCAGCAGCGCAGGGGCCAAAAACATTCAGTACTTC
CASSAGAKNIQYF
>TRBJ2-5|few|TRBV3-1|NA
TGTGCCAGCAGCCTGACAAACAACCAAGAGACCCAGTACTTC
CASSLTNNQETQYF
>TRBJ1-1|many|TRBV3-1|NA
TGTGCCAGCAGCCAATCCCAGTCTAAGGGGCCGAACACTGAAGCTTTCTTT
CASSQSQSKGPNTEAFF
>TRBJ1-1|few|TRBV18|NA
TGTGCCAGCTCCGCAGGACAGAACACTGAAGCTTTCTTT
CASSAGQNTEAFF
>TRBJ1-1|many|TRBV2|NA
TGTGCCAGCAGTGTTCGGGGTTTTAACACTGAAGCTTTCTTT
CASSVRGFNTEAFF
>TRBJ2-3|few|TRBV19|NA
TGTGCCAGTAGTATAGAAATAACAGATACGCAGTATTTT
CASSIEITDTQYF
>TRBJ1-1|many|TRBV5-1|NA
TGCGCCAGCAGCTTGGACAGCCTGAACACTGAAGCTTTCTTT
CASSLDSLNTEAFF
>TRBJ2-1|many|TRBV20-1|TRBD2
TGCAGTGCTAGGGGCGGGGGGAACAATGAGCAGTTCTTC
CSARGGGNNEQFF
>TRBJ1-2|many|TRBV2|NA
TGTGCCAGTGCCCCAGGGTCGTATAGCTATGGCTACACCTTC
CASAPGSYSYGYTF
>TRBJ2-7|many|TRBV5-1|NA
TGCGCCAGCAGCCCTTCCGCTCTAGTGGCGGCCGCCGAGCAGTACTTC
CASSPSALVAAAEQYF
>TRBJ2-5|few|TRBV7-6|TRBD2
TGTGCCAGCAGCTTTTTCCTCGGGGTAGCGGGGCCAATGGCCCAGTACTTC
CASSFFLGVAGPMAQYF
>TRBJ1-1|many|TRBV7-3|NA
TGTGCCAGCAGTCACGGGACCGGGACTGAAGCTTTCTTT
CASSHGTGTEAFF
>TRBJ1-1|few|TRBV2|NA
TGTGCCAGCAGACCTGACAGTCTAGGCGCCACTGAAGCTTTCTTT
CASRPDSLGATEAFF
>TRBJ2-7|many|TRBV20-1|NA
TGCAGTGCTAGAGATGGGACCCGTCTCGAGCAGTACTTC
CSARDGTRLEQYF
>TRBJ2-2|many|TRBV14|TRBD2
TGTGCCAGCAGCCAAGATTTCCGCAGCGGGGGGGTGATTGCCGGGGAGCTGTTTTTT
CASSQDFRSGGVIAGELFF
>TRBJ1-5|many|TRBV15|TRBD1
TGTGCCACCAGCAGGGGGACAGGGGACAATCAGCCCCAGCATTTT
CATSRGTGDNQPQHF
>TRBJ2-3|many|TRBV5-1|TRBD1
TGCGCCAGCAGCGGAGGACAGGGGATATTGGATACGCAGTATTTT
CASSGGQGILDTQYF
>TRBJ2-1|many|TRBV13|TRBD1
TGTGCCAGCAGCTTAGGGGACAGGGTCTACAATGAGCAGTTCTTC
CASSLGDRVYNEQFF
>TRBJ2-3|many|TRBV7-2|TRBD2
TGTGCCAGCAGCACGGGGGAGCGGGGGTCCACAGATACGCAGTATTTT
CASSTGERGSTDTQYF
>TRBJ1-6|few|TRBV19|NA
TGTGCCAGTAGTAGGGGGGTCGGCTCCTATAATTCACCCCTCCACTTT
CASSRGVGSYNSPLHF
>TRBJ2-3|few|TRBV5-1|NA
TGCGCCAGCAGCTTGGATCCAGGGAGAGCAGATACGCAGTATTTT
CASSLDPGRADTQYF
>TRBJ1-2|many|TRBV19|TRBD1
TGTGCCAGTAGCCGGGGACAGGGACGCTATGGCTACACCTTC
CASSRGQGRYGYTF
>TRBJ1-4|few|TRBV7-2|TRBD1
TGTGCCAGCAGCATCAGACAGGGGGCGGCTAATGAAAAACTGTTTTTT
CASSIRQGAANEKLFF
>TRBJ1-2|many|TRBV7-9|NA
TGTGCCAGCAGCCCCCCGGAAGGTCTGGGCTACACCTTC
CASSPPEGLGYTF
>TRBJ1-1|few|TRBV5-1|NA
TGCGCCAGCAGTATTAGGGGCAGTGTGAACACTGAAGCTTTCTTT
CASSIRGSVNTEAFF
>TRBJ2-1|NA|TRBV7-8|NA
TGTGCCAGCAGCTTATACGAGTGGGGGGATAAGCAGAATGAGCAGTTCTTC
CASSLYEWGDKQNEQFF
>TRBJ2-3|many|TRBV6-6|NA
TGTGCCAGCAGTGAACTCAGGGGAAACACAGATACGCAGTATTTT
CASSELRGNTDTQYF